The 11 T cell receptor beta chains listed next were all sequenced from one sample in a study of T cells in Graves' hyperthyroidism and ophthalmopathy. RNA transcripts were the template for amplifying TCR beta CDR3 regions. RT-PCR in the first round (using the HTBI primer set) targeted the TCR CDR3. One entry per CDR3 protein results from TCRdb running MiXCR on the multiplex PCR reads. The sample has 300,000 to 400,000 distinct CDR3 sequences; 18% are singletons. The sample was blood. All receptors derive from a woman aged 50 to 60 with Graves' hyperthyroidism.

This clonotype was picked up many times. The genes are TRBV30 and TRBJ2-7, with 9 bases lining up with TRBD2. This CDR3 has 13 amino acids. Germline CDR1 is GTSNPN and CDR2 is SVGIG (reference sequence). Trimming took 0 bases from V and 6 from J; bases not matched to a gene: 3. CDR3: CAWSVQLAGEQYF. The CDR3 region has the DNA TGTGCCTGGAGTGTACAACTAGCGGGCGAGCAGTACTTC.

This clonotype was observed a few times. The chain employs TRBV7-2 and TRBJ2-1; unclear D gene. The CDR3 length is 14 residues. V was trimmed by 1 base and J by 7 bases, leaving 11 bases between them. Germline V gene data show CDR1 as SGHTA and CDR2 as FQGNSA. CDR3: CASSLVGVQNEQFF. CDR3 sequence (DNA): TGTGCCAGCAGCTTAGTGGGCGTGCAAAATGAGCAGTTCTTC.

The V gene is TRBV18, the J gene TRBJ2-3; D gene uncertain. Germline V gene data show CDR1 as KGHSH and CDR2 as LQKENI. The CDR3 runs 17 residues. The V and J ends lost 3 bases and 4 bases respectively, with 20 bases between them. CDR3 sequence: CASSPRASKGGADTQYF. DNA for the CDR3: TGTGCCAGCTCACCCCGGGCCTCGAAGGGTGGGGCAGATACGCAGTATTTT. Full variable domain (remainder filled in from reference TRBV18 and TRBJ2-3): NAGVMQNPRHLVRRRGQEARLRCSPMKGHSHVYWYRQLPEEGLKFMVYLQKENIIDESGMPKERFSAEFPKEGPSILRIQQVVRGDSAAYFCASSPRASKGGADTQYFGPGTRLTVL.

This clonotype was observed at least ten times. The CDR3 region is CASSSQGGAWAEAFF. DNA for the CDR3: TGCGCCAGCAGCTCCCAGGGGGGCGCTTGGGCTGAAGCTTTCTTT. J is TRBJ1-1 and V is TRBV5-1, with TRBD1 matching over 7 bases. V shed 3 bases and J 6 bases; nucleotides not matched to a gene: 11. CDR1 and CDR2 from the germline V gene are SGHRS and YFSETQ. The CDR3 loop spans 15 amino acids. The full variable domain, with the rest looked up from reference TRBV5-1 and TRBJ1-1, is KAGVTQTPRYLIKTRGQQVTLSCSPISGHRSVSWYQQTPGQGLQFLFEYFSETQRNKGNFPGRFSGRQFSNSRSEMNVSTLELGDSALYLCASSSQGGAWAEAFFGQGTRLTVV.

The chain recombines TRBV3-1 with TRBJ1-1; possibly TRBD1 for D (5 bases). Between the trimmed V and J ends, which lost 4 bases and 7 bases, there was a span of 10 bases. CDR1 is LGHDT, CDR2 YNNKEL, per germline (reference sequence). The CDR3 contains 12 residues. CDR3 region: CASSRGGDEAFF. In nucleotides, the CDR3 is TGTGCCAGCAGCCGGGGGGGGGATGAAGCTTTCTTT.

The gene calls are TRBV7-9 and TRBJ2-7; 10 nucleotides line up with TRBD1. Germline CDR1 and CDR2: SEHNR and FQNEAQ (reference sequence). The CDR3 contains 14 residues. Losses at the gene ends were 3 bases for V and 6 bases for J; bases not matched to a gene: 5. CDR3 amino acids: CASSFGTGASEQYV. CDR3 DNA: TGTGCCAGCAGCTTCGGGACAGGGGCATCCGAGCAGTACGTC.

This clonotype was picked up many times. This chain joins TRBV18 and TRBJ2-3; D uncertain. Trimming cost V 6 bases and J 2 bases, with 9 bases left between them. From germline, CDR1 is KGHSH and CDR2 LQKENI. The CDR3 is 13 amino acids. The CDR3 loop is CASSRKITDTQYF. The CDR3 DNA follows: TGTGCCAGCTCTCGGAAGATCACAGATACGCAGTATTTT.

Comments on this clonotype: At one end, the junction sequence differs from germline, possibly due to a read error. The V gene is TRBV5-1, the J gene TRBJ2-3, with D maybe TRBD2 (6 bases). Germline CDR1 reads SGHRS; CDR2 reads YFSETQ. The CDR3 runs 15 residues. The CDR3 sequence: CAGSPGTSSTDTQYF. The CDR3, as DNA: TGCGCCGGCAGCCCCGGGACTTCTAGCACAGATACGCAGTATTTT. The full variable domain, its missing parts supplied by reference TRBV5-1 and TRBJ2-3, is KAGVTQTPRYLIKTRGQQVTLSCSPISGHRSVSWYQQTPGQGLQFLFEYFSETQRNKGNFPGRFSGRQFSNSRSEMNVSTLELGDSALYLCAGSPGTSSTDTQYFGPGTRLTVL.

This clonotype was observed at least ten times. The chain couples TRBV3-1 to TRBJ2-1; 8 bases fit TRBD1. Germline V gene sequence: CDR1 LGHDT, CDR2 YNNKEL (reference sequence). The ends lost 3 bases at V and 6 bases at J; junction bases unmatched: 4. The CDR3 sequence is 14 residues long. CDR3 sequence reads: CASSHPDRGNEQFF. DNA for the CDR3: TGTGCCAGCAGCCATCCCGACAGGGGCAATGAGCAGTTCTTC.

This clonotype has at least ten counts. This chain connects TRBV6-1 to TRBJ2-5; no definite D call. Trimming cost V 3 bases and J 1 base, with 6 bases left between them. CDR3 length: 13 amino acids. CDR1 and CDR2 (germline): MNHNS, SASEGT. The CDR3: CASSEGGQETQYF. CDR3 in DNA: TGTGCCAGCAGTGAGGGCGGCCAAGAGACCCAGTACTTC.

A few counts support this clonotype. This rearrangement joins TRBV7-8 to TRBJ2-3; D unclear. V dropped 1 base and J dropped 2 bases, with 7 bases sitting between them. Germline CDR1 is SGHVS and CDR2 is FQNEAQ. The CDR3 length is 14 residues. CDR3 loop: CASSLEDFTDTQYF. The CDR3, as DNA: TGTGCCAGCAGCTTAGAAGATTTCACAGATACGCAGTATTTT.